The clone carrying this T cell receptor beta chain was seen only once. This specimen belongs to a study of human T cells and chemical hapten exposure. Stated time point: patch test 1, 2 weeks after DPC sensitization. Treatment: therapeutic diphenylcyclopropenone sensitization with weekly scalp DPC. TCRdb used MiXCR to reprocess the RACE reads, holding one entry per CDR3 protein. The sample shows under 200,000 distinct CDR3 sequences, more than 12% of them seen only once. The CDR3 runs 12 residues. The V gene lost 7 bases and the J gene lost 4 bases, with 8 bases spanning the gap. Looked up from germline, CDR1 is MDHEN and CDR2 is SYDVKM.

The sequence derives from a woman in her 30s with alopecia areata. Some clones in this sample may be carry-over from other donors' samples. The genes are TRBV28 and TRBJ1-5; no clear D. Sequencing used whole blood, obtained in connection with sensitization to the hapten diphenylcyclopropenone (DPC). CDR3: CASTANNQPQHF. Written as DNA, the CDR3 is TGTGCCAGCACCGCAAATAATCAGCCCCAGCATTTT.